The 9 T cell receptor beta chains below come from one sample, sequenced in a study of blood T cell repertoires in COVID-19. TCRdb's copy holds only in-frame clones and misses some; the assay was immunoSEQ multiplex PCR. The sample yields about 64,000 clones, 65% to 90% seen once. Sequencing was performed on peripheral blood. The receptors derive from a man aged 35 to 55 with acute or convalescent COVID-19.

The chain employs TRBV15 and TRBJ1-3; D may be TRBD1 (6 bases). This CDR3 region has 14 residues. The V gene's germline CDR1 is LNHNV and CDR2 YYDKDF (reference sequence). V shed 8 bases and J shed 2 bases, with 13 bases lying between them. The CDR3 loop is CATAPGQPGNTIYF. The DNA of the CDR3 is TGTGCCACCGCCCCTGGACAGCCTGGAAACACCATATATTTT.

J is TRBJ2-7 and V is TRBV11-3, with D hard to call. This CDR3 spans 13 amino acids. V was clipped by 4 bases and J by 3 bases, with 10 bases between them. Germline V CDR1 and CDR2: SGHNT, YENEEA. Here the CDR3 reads CASSSTNLYEQYF. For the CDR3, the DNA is TGTGCCAGCAGCTCCACTAATCTCTACGAGCAGTACTTC.

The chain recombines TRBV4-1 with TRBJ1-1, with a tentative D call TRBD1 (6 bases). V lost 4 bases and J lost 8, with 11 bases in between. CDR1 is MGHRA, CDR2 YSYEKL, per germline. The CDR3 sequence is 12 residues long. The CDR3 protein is CASSPLRGEAFF. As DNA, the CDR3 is TGCGCCAGCAGCCCATTGAGGGGGGAAGCTTTCTTT.

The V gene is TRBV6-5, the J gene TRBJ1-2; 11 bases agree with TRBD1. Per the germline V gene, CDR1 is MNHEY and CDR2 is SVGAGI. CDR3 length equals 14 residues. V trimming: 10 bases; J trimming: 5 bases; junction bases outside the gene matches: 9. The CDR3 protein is CATAEDRGHYGYTF. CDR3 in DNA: TGTGCCACCGCCGAGGACAGGGGGCATTATGGCTACACCTTC.

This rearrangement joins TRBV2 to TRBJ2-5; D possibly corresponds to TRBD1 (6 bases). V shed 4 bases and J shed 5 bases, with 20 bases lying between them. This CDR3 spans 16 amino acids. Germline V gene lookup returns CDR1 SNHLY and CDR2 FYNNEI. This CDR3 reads CASSVLGPTRGETQYF. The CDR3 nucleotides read TGTGCCAGCAGTGTATTGGGACCCACGAGGGGGGAGACCCAGTACTTC.

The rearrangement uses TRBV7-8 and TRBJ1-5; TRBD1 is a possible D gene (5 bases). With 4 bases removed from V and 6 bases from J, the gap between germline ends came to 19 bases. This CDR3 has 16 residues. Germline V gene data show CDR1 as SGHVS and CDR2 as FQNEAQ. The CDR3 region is CASSSQTAGFGQPQHF. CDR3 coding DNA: TGTGCCAGCAGCTCCCAGACAGCAGGGTTCGGTCAGCCCCAGCATTTT. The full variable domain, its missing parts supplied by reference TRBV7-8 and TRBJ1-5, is GAGVSQSPRYKVAKRGQDVALRCDPISGHVSLFWYQQALGQGPEFLTYFQNEAQLDKSGLPSDRFFAERPEGSVSTLKIQRTQQEDSAVYLCASSSQTAGFGQPQHFGDGTRLSIL.

CDR3 DNA: TGTGCCAGTAGTACGACAGGGACCGGGGAGCTGTTTTTT. Translated: CASSTTGTGELFF. The V and J genes are TRBV19 and TRBJ2-2, with 7 bases fitting TRBD1. The CDR3 totals 13 residues. J was trimmed by 5 bases and V by 4 bases; bases with no gene match: 1. The V gene's germline CDR1 is LNHDA and CDR2 SQIVND (reference sequence).

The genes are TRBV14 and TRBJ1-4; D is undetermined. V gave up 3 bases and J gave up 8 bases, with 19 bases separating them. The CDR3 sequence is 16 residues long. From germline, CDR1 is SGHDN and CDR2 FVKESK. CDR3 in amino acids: CASSQGTRLGAEKLFF. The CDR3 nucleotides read TGTGCCAGCAGCCAGGGTACAAGGCTGGGCGCGGAAAAACTGTTTTTT. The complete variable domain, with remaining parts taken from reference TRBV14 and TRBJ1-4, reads EAGVTQFPSHSVIEKGQTVTLRCDPISGHDNLYWYRRVMGKEIKFLLHFVKESKQDESGMPNNRFLAERTGGTYSTLKVQPAELEDSGVYFCASSQGTRLGAEKLFFGSGTQLSVL.

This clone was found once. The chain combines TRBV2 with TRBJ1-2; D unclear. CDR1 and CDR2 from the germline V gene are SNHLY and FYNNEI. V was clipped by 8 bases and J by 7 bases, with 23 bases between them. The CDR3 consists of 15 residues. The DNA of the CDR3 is TGTGCCAGCGAGGGTGACACATCCTTTTTTGGTGGCTACACCTTC. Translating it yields CASEGDTSFFGGYTF. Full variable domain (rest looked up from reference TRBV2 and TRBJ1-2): EPEVTQTPSHQVTQMGQEVILRCVPISNHLYFYWYRQILGQKVEFLVSFYNNEISEKSEIFDDQFSVERPDGSNFTLKIRSTKLEDSAMYFCASEGDTSFFGGYTFGSGTRLTVV.